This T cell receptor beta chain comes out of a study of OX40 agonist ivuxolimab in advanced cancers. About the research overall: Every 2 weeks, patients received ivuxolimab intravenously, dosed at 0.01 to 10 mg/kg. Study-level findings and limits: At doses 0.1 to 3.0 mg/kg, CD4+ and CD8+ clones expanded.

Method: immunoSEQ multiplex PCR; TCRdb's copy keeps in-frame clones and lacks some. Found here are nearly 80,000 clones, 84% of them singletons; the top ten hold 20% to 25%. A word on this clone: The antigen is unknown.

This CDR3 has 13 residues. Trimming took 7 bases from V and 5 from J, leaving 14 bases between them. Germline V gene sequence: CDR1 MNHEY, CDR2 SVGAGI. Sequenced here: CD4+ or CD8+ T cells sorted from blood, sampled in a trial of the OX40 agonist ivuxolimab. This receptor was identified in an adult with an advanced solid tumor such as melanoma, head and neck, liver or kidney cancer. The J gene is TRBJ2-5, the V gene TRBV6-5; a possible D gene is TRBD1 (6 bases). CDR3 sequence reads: CASTPQGMETQYF. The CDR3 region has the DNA TGTGCCAGCACCCCACAGGGCATGGAGACCCAGTACTTC.